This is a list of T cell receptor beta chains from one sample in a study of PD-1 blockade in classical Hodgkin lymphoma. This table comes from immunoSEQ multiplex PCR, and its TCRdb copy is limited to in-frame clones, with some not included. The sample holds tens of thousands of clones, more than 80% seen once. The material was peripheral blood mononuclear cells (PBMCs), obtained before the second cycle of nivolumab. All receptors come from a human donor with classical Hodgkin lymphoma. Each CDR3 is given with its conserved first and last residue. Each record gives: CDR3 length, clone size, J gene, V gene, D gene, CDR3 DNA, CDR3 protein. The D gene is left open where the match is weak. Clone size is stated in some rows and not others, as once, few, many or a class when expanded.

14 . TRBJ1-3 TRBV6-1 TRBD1 TGTGCCAGCAGTGAGGTAAGGAGTGACAGGGCCATATATTTT CASSEVRSDRAIYF
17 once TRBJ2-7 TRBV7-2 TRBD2 TGTGCCAGCAGCTTAGCGGGACTAGCGGGGGGGAACCACGAGCAGTACTTC CASSLAGLAGGNHEQYF
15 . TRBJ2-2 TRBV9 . TGTGCCAGCAGCGTAGCCCCCGGGGGAGCCGGGGAGCTGTTTTTT CASSVAPGGAGELFF
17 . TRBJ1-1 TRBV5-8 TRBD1 TGTGCCAGCAGCTTCAGTGACAGGGTCTTTATGAACACTGAAGCTTTCTTT CASSFSDRVFMNTEAFF
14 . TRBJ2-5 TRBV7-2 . TGTGCCAGCAGCTTAGTATCAGGGCGGGAGACCCAGTACTTC CASSLVSGRETQYF
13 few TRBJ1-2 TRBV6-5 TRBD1 TGTGCCAGCAGTTACGACAGGGACTATGGCTACACCTTC CASSYDRDYGYTF
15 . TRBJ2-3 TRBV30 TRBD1 TGTGCCTGGAGGGGAGGTCAGGGGGCGGCAGATACGCAGTATTTT CAWRGGQGAADTQYF
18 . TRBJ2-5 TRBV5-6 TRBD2 TGTGCCAGCAGCTTGTCCCAGGCGGCGGGGGGGCCACTGGAGACCCAGTACTTC CASSLSQAAGGPLETQYF
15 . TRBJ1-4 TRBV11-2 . TGTGCCAGCAGCTTAGGGCAGGGATTAAGTGAAAAACTGTTTTTT CASSLGQGLSEKLFF
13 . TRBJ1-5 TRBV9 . TGTGCCAGCAGCGTAGAGGGGTCTCAGCCCCAGCATTTT CASSVEGSQPQHF
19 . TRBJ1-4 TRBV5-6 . TGTGCCAGCAGCTTGGCCGCTCTAGAGGTGCAGGGTCTTCCGGAAAAACTGTTTTTT CASSLAALEVQGLPEKLFF
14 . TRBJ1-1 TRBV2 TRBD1 TGTGCCAGCAGCGTTCGGACAGGGGAAGTTTGGGCTTTCTTT CASSVRTGEVWAFF
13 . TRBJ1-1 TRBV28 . TGTGCCAGCAGTTTATGGGGGAGGACTGAAGCTTTCTTT CASSLWGRTEAFF
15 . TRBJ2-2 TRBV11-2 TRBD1 TGTGCCAGCAGCCTCCGACAGGGGGTGGCCGGGGAGCTGTTTTTT CASSLRQGVAGELFF
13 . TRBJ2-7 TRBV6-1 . TGTGCCAGCAGGCGGGACAGTTCCTACGAGCAGTACTTC CASRRDSSYEQYF
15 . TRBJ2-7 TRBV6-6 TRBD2 TGTGCCAGCAGTTACGGGTCTAGCGGGACCTACGAGCAGTACTTC CASSYGSSGTYEQYF
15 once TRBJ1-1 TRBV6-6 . TGTGCCAGCAGCACAGTAGGCAGGGATAGCACTGAAGCTTTCTTT CASSTVGRDSTEAFF
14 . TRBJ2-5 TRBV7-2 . TGTGCCAGCAGCCTAGGTGGGAAGAGGGAGACCCAGTACTTC CASSLGGKRETQYF
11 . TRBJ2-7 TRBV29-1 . TGCAGCGTTATAGGTGGCTACGAGCAGTACTTC CSVIGGYEQYF
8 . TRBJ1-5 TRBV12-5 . TGTGCTACTGAGCCCCAGCATTTT CATEPQHF
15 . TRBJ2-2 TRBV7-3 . TGTGCCAGCAGCTTACAAGGAGCGGACACCGGGGAGCTGTTTTTT CASSLQGADTGELFF
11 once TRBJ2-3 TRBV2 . TGTGCCAGCTCGGATCTAGATACGCAGTATTTT CASSDLDTQYF
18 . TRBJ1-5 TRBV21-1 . TGTGCCAGCAGCAAAGAAGTTCGGGCCATCCATAGCAATCAGCCCCAGCATTTT CASSKEVRAIHSNQPQHF
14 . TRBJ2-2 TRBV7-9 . TGTGCCAGCAGCTTAGTAGGGAACACCGGGGAGCTGTTTTTT CASSLVGNTGELFF
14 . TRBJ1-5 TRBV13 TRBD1 TGTGCCAGCAGCTCCACAGGGGGCAATCAGCCCCAGCATTTT CASSSTGGNQPQHF
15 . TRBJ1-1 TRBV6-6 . TGTGCCAGCAGTTACGCGGGACGGATGAACACTGAAGCTTTCTTT CASSYAGRMNTEAFF
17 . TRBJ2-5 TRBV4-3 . TGCGCCAGCAGCCAAGATGTAGGGAGAAATGCTGGAGAGACCCAGTACTTC CASSQDVGRNAGETQYF
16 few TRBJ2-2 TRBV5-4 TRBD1 TGTGCCAGCAGCTGGGGACAGGGACTAAACACCGGGGAGCTGTTTTTT CASSWGQGLNTGELFF
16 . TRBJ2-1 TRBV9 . TGTGCCAGCAGCGTAGTTGAACAGGGCTTGTACAATGAGCAGTTCTTC CASSVVEQGLYNEQFF
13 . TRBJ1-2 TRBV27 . TGTGCCAGCAGTTTACGGGCAGGGCTCGGCTACACCTTC CASSLRAGLGYTF
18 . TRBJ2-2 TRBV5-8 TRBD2 TGTGCCAGCAGCTCCCGGCTAGCGGGGGGCCTTATTGCCGGGGAGCTGTTTTTT CASSSRLAGGLIAGELFF
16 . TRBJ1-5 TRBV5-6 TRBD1 TGTGCCAGCAGCTTCTTTGGACAGGGGACCAATCAGCCCCAGCATTTT CASSFFGQGTNQPQHF
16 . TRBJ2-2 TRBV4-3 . TGCGCCAGCAGCCAAGCCATTAAGTCTTTCACCGGGGAGCTGTTTTTT CASSQAIKSFTGELFF
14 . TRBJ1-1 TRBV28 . TGTGCCAGCAGTTCCACAGGGCTGAACACTGAAGCTTTCTTT CASSSTGLNTEAFF
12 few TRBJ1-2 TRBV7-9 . TGTGCCAGCAGCTTGGCCAGCTATGGCTACACCTTC CASSLASYGYTF
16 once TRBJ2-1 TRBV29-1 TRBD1 TGCAGCTTTGCCCCCTCCGGGACAGGGTTGTCCAATGAGCAGTTCTTC CSFAPSGTGLSNEQFF
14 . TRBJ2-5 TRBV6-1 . TGTGCCAGCAGGATGGACAGACGAAAAGAGACCCAGTACTTC CASRMDRRKETQYF
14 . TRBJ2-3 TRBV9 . TGTGCCAGCAGCGTAGCCGGTAGCACAGATACGCAGTATTTT CASSVAGSTDTQYF
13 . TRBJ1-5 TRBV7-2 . TGTGCCAGCAGCTTTAACACCAATCAGCCCCAGCATTTT CASSFNTNQPQHF
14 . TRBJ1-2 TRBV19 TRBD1 TGTGCCAGTAGTGGATCCGGGACAGGTGTCATGCACACCTTC CASSGSGTGVMHTF